This TCR beta chain is drawn from a study of radiation and T cells in renal cell carcinoma. This clone was picked up a small number of times. No antigen is known for it. Clones were sequenced by immunoSEQ multiplex PCR, and TCRdb holds only the in-frame ones, with some missing. Among about 22,000 clones listed, nearly 80% were seen once. The time point here: baseline pretreatment blood. The treatment is: 15 Gy SBRT to primary tumor, nephrectomy 4 weeks later. General study findings and limits: Baseline intratumoral clonotype presence is unknown without pretreatment biopsies. Top tumor clonotypes rose in blood 2 weeks post-radiation, then contracted.

Trimming left V 3 bases short and J 3 bases short, with 10 bases between. Germline CDR1 reads SGHNT; CDR2 reads YYREEE (reference sequence). The CDR3 extends over 13 amino acids. The material was blood, obtained from a patient whose treatment included radiotherapy and nephrectomy. The chain couples TRBV5-4 to TRBJ2-7; a weak D match, TRBD1 (6 bases). This receptor was taken from a man in his sixties with renal cell carcinoma. In DNA, the CDR3 is TGTGCCAGCAGCTCGGACAGATTCTACGAGCAGTACTTC. Translated, it gives CASSSDRFYEQYF.